The 13 T cell receptor beta chains below all came from one sample that was sequenced in a study of OX40 agonist ivuxolimab in advanced cancers. TCRdb's table, derived via immunoSEQ multiplex PCR, lists solely in-frame clones and lacks some. This sample has around 70,000 clones, with 81% found just once. The sequencing used CD4+ or CD8+ T cells sorted from blood, collected in a trial of the OX40 agonist ivuxolimab. These receptors were obtained from an adult with an advanced solid tumor such as melanoma, head and neck, liver or kidney cancer.

The gene calls are TRBV12-5 and TRBJ2-7, with TRBD1 matching over 7 bases. Unmatched junction bases numbered 12, after V lost 1 base and J lost 0 bases. CDR1 is LGHNT, CDR2 FRNRAP, per germline. This CDR3 region has 18 residues. The CDR3 protein is CASGLAAVYRGSSYEQYF. CDR3 in DNA: TGTGCTAGTGGTTTGGCAGCTGTGTACAGGGGTAGCTCCTACGAGCAGTACTTC. The full variable domain, completed using reference TRBV12-5 and TRBJ2-7, is DARVTQTPRHKVTEMGQEVTMRCQPILGHNTVFWYRQTMMQGLELLAYFRNRAPLDDSGMPKDRFSAEMPDATLATLKIQPSEPRDSAVYFCASGLAAVYRGSSYEQYFGPGTRLTVT.

This clone occurred once. The rearrangement links TRBV5-1 to TRBJ2-1; 7 nucleotides line up with TRBD1. The germline CDR1 and CDR2 sequences are SGHRS and YFSETQ. V dropped 5 bases and J dropped 4; count of bases not matched to a gene: 6. This CDR3 region has 14 residues. CDR3 protein: CASSYGQVYNEQFF. CDR3 sequence (DNA): TGCGCCAGCAGTTACGGACAGGTTTACAATGAGCAGTTCTTC.

This rearrangement joins TRBV10-1 to TRBJ2-2; D gene ambiguous. CDR3 size: 13 residues. Trimming cost V 4 bases and J 4 bases, with 7 bases left between them. The germline V gene encodes CDR1 WNHNN and CDR2 SYGVQD (reference sequence). The CDR3, as DNA: TGCGCCAGCAGTGTATTGATCACCGGGGAGCTGTTTTTT. Encoded protein: CASSVLITGELFF.

The chain uses TRBV27 and TRBJ1-2, with D possibly matching TRBD1 (5 bases). The CDR3 runs 14 residues. Germline CDR1 MNHEY, CDR2 SMNVEV (reference sequence). The germline V and J ends were trimmed by 0 bases and 3 bases, with 8 bases remaining between them. This CDR3 reads CASSLSRGDYGYTF. CDR3 sequence (DNA): TGTGCCAGCAGTTTATCCCGAGGGGACTATGGCTACACCTTC.

This sequence joins TRBV5-4 and TRBJ2-5; TRBD1 is a possible D gene (6 bases). With 1 base removed from V and 4 bases from J, the gap between germline ends came to 11 bases. The germline gives CDR1 SGHNT, CDR2 YYREEE (reference sequence). The CDR3 has 14 amino acids. CDR3 residues: CASSLTGIGETQYF. Written as DNA, the CDR3 is TGTGCCAGCAGCTTGACAGGGATAGGAGAGACCCAGTACTTC. Filled out from reference TRBV5-4 and TRBJ2-5, the complete variable domain reads ETGVTQSPTHLIKTRGQQVTLRCSSQSGHNTVSWYQQALGQGPQFIFQYYREEENGRGNFPPRFSGLQFPNYSSELNVNALELDDSALYLCASSLTGIGETQYFGPGTRLLVL.

The V gene is TRBV18, the J gene TRBJ1-2; 7 bases fit TRBD1. Trimming at V came to 3 bases and at J to 2 bases, leaving 3 bases not matched to a gene. This CDR3 region has 14 residues. Germline V gives CDR1 KGHSH, CDR2 LQKENI. The chain's CDR3 is CASSPDRANYGYTF. The CDR3 DNA follows: TGTGCCAGCTCACCCGACAGGGCCAACTATGGCTACACCTTC.

The V gene is TRBV28, the J gene TRBJ1-2, with 7 bases lining up with TRBD1. There are 14 residues in the CDR3. The ends lost 2 bases at V and 9 bases at J; junction bases unmatched: 9. From germline, CDR1 is MDHEN and CDR2 SYDVKM. CDR3 DNA: TGTGCCAGCAGTTTAGACGAACAGGGGTATAGCTACACCTTC. This sequence encodes CASSLDEQGYSYTF.

This rearrangement joins TRBV19 to TRBJ1-1; D possibly corresponds to TRBD1 (5 bases). Germline-derived CDR1 and CDR2 are LNHDA and SQIVND (reference sequence). V was trimmed by 2 bases and J by 3 bases, leaving 13 bases between them. CDR3 length: 15 residues. Written as DNA, the CDR3 is TGTGCCAGTAGTATAATAATGGGACCATACACTGAAGCTTTCTTT. Protein product: CASSIIMGPYTEAFF.

CDR3 amino acids: CSVDPDGDSPLHF. The CDR3 DNA is TGCAGCGTTGACCCGGACGGTGATTCACCCCTCCACTTT. V usage is TRBV29-1 and J usage is TRBJ1-6; D not resolved. This CDR3 is built from 13 residues. Trimming removed 3 bases at V and 8 bases at J, with 11 bases between. Germline V lookup: CDR1 SQVTM, CDR2 ANQGSEA.

J is TRBJ2-7 and V is TRBV6-9; 8 nucleotides line up with TRBD2. In germline, CDR1 is MNHGY, CDR2 SVAAGI. V was pared by 7 bases and J by 1 base, with 9 bases of the junction left unmatched. The CDR3 is made up of 15 amino acids. For the CDR3, the DNA is TGTGCCAGCAAGAGGGCGGCGGGGGGATCCTACGAGCAGTACTTC. Translation: CASKRAAGGSYEQYF.

J is TRBJ1-3 and V is TRBV9; the D gene is possibly TRBD1 (5 bases). Germline values: CDR1 SGDLS, CDR2 YYNGEE. V gave up 3 bases and J gave up 2 bases, with 15 bases separating them. The CDR3 totals 16 residues. CDR3 coding DNA: TGTGCCAGCAGCGCCATAGAGCAGGGTGCTGGAAACACCATATATTTT. Residues: CASSAIEQGAGNTIYF.

The V gene is TRBV9, the J gene TRBJ1-2; D perhaps matches TRBD1 (5 bases). CDR3 length equals 16 residues. Trimming took off 3 bases at V and 0 bases at J, with 15 bases between the two ends. Per the germline V gene, CDR1 is SGDLS and CDR2 is YYNGEE. CDR3 region: CASSADPGSSNYGYTF. Written as DNA, the CDR3 is TGTGCCAGCAGCGCCGATCCAGGGAGCTCTAACTATGGCTACACCTTC.

This chain links TRBV5-1 with TRBJ2-2, with a weak D call TRBD1 (6 bases). Trimming cost V 0 bases and J 7 bases, with 13 bases left between them. The CDR3 loop spans 15 amino acids. Looked up from germline, CDR1 is SGHRS and CDR2 is YFSETQ. The CDR3 DNA reads as TGCGCCAGCAGCTTGGCTACACAGGGAGTCGGGGAGCTGTTTTTT. It translates to CASSLATQGVGELFF.